One and the same sample provided the 24 T cell receptor beta chains below, sequenced in a study of OX40 agonist ivuxolimab in advanced cancers. Data came from immunoSEQ multiplex PCR; TCRdb stores just in-frame clones and leaves some out. The table has roughly 48,000 clones, 79% seen once. Source: CD4+ or CD8+ T cells sorted from blood, taken in a trial of the OX40 agonist ivuxolimab. These receptor sequences come from an adult with an advanced solid tumor such as melanoma, head and neck, liver or kidney cancer.

This sequence joins TRBV5-4 and TRBJ1-6; weak D call: TRBD1 (6 bases). Trimming removed 6 bases at V and 7 bases at J, with 14 bases between. The CDR3 is made up of 14 amino acids. The germline CDR1 and CDR2 sequences are SGHNT and YYREEE (reference sequence). The CDR3 loop reads CASTPGGQNSPLHF. Written as DNA, the CDR3 is TGTGCCAGCACCCCTGGAGGACAGAATTCACCCCTCCACTTT.

The J gene is TRBJ1-3, the V gene TRBV11-2; D is unresolved. V was shortened by 3 bases and J by 0 bases, with 9 bases between the two germline ends. Germline CDR1 SGHAT, CDR2 FQNNGV. The CDR3 runs to 15 residues. The CDR3 spells CASSFQPTSGNTIYF. The CDR3 DNA is TGTGCCAGCAGCTTCCAACCAACCTCTGGAAACACCATATATTTT.

The chain joins TRBV5-8 to TRBJ1-5; D is perhaps TRBD1 (5 bases). CDR3 length: 18 residues. Per the germline V gene, CDR1 is SGHTS and CDR2 is YDEGEE. V was pared by 0 bases and J by 0 bases, with 16 bases between. CDR3 amino acids: CASSLGPGSPLSNQPQHF. For the CDR3, the DNA is TGTGCCAGCAGCTTGGGGCCAGGGTCCCCACTTAGCAATCAGCCCCAGCATTTT. The full variable domain, its missing parts supplied by reference TRBV5-8 and TRBJ1-5, is EAGVTQSPTHLIKTRGQQATLRCSPISGHTSVYWYQQALGLGLQFLLWYDEGEERNRGNFPPRFSGRQFPNYSSELNVNALELEDSALYLCASSLGPGSPLSNQPQHFGDGTRLSIL.

This chain links TRBV2 with TRBJ1-3, with 7 bases matching TRBD1. The CDR3 extends over 14 amino acids. CDR1 SNHLY and CDR2 FYNNEI come from the germline V gene. The V segment lost 8 bases and the J segment 2 bases; nucleotides outside the gene matches: 6. CDR3 bases: TGTGCCAGCTGGGGGCAGGGGGCTGGAAACACCATATATTTT. Protein: CASWGQGAGNTIYF.

The chain recombines TRBV6-4 with TRBJ1-4; 11 bases map to TRBD1. V was pared by 7 bases and J by 8 bases, with 9 bases of the junction left unmatched. The CDR3 has 15 residues. Germline assignment: CDR1 MRHNA and CDR2 SNTAGT. The CDR3 DNA reads as TGTGCCAGCATTATTCCGGGACAGGGGGACGAAAAACTGTTTTTT. It translates to CASIIPGQGDEKLFF.

This chain links TRBV28 with TRBJ1-5; 9 bases map to TRBD1. After removal of 0 bases from V and 4 bases from J, the junction contained 1 base not matched to a gene. CDR1 and CDR2 from the germline V gene are MDHEN and SYDVKM. The CDR3 totals 15 residues. CDR3 protein: CASSLWTGGNQPQHF. CDR3 sequence (DNA): TGTGCCAGCAGTTTATGGACAGGGGGGAATCAGCCCCAGCATTTT.

The chain has TRBV19 and TRBJ2-1, with 8 bases identical to TRBD2. The V gene's germline CDR1 is LNHDA and CDR2 SQIVND (reference sequence). CDR3 length equals 13 residues. Germline trimming cut 9 bases from V and 9 bases from J; bases unmatched to any gene: 10. The CDR3 DNA is TGTGCCAGCGGGGGGGCTCTTGAGGGTGAGCAGTTCTTC. Its translation is CASGGALEGEQFF.

This chain joins TRBV30 and TRBJ1-4; D is unclear. Germline V gene sequence: CDR1 GTSNPN, CDR2 SVGIG (reference sequence). This CDR3 has 13 amino acids. The V end was cut by 3 bases, the J end by 4 bases, with 9 bases between. CDR3 residues: CAWRDGFNEKLFF. CDR3 nucleotide sequence: TGTGCCTGGAGGGACGGGTTTAATGAAAAACTGTTTTTT.

The rearrangement uses TRBV30 and TRBJ2-7; D unclear. CDR1 and CDR2 (germline): GTSNPN, SVGIG (reference sequence). This CDR3 has 13 amino acids. Trimming took off 1 base at V and 6 bases at J, with 13 bases between the two ends. As DNA, the CDR3 is TGTGCCTGGAGTGCAAATATTCATAGCGAGCAGTACTTC. Amino acids: CAWSANIHSEQYF.

The CDR3 loop is CASSMYRGDEKLFF. CDR3 coding DNA: TGTGCCAGTAGTATGTATAGGGGCGACGAAAAACTGTTTTTT. V usage is TRBV19 and J usage is TRBJ1-4; a possible D gene is TRBD1 (5 bases). V dropped 3 bases and J dropped 8 bases, with 13 bases sitting between them. Germline loops: CDR1 LNHDA, CDR2 SQIVND (reference sequence). This CDR3 has 14 amino acids.

This sequence joins TRBV15 and TRBJ1-3, with D unclear. The V gene lost 3 bases and the J gene lost 4 bases, with 10 bases spanning the gap. Looked up from germline, CDR1 is LNHNV and CDR2 is YYDKDF (reference sequence). The CDR3 contains 14 residues. CDR3 nucleotides: TGTGCCACCAGCAGGGCCTCCGGGGGAAACACCATATATTTT. The encoded protein is CATSRASGGNTIYF.

The chain combines TRBV7-9 with TRBJ2-1; D call uncertain. CDR1 and CDR2 from the germline V gene are SEHNR and FQNEAQ (reference sequence). This CDR3 has 12 amino acids. With 6 bases removed from V and 6 bases from J, the gap between germline ends came to 9 bases. The CDR3 region has the DNA TGTGCCAGCAGTCCTCTCTCCAATGAGCAGTTCTTC. This encodes CASSPLSNEQFF.

The CDR3 nucleotides read TGTGCCAGCAGCAGGGGGGGCGGCTACACCTTC. The encoded protein is CASSRGGGYTF. The V call is TRBV7-9, the J call TRBJ1-2; the D gene is possibly TRBD1 (6 bases). This CDR3 is 11 amino acids long. The germline V gene has CDR1 SEHNR and CDR2 FQNEAQ (reference sequence). V was shortened by 5 bases and J by 8 bases, with 9 bases between the two germline ends.

On this clone itself: Compared with germline, one end of the junction differs, possibly owing to a read error. This sequence joins TRBV4-2 and TRBJ2-4; no clear D. Germline-derived CDR1 and CDR2 are LGHNA and YNFKEQ. This CDR3 has 13 residues. CDR3 sequence: CASSQGAINIQYF. DNA of the CDR3: TGTGCCAGCAGCCAAGGGGCCATAAACATTCAGTACTTC.

This rearrangement joins TRBV2 to TRBJ2-5; unclear D gene. From germline, CDR1 is SNHLY and CDR2 FYNNEI. This CDR3 has 14 residues. V was cut by 5 bases and J by 1 base, with 11 bases left in between. The CDR3 loop is CASSFTEAQETQYF. The DNA of the CDR3 is TGTGCCAGCAGTTTCACAGAGGCCCAAGAGACCCAGTACTTC.

V usage is TRBV6-5 and J usage is TRBJ2-5; D remains ambiguous. The V and J ends lost 2 bases and 4 bases respectively, with 14 bases between them. This CDR3 spans 15 amino acids. Germline V gene data show CDR1 as MNHEY and CDR2 as SVGAGI. The CDR3 protein is CASSYGAPSSETQYF. DNA of the CDR3: TGTGCCAGCAGTTACGGCGCTCCATCTTCAGAGACCCAGTACTTC.

The chain carries TRBV7-6 and TRBJ1-6, with a possible D match to TRBD1 (5 bases). Trimming removed 0 bases at V and 7 bases at J, with 7 bases between. Germline V gives CDR1 SGHVS, CDR2 FNYEAQ. The CDR3 extends over 14 amino acids. CDR3 protein: CASSLAEGNSPLHF. CDR3 nucleotides: TGTGCCAGCAGCTTAGCTGAGGGGAATTCACCCCTCCACTTT.

The rearrangement joins TRBV6-9 to TRBJ1-2, with a tentative D call TRBD1 (5 bases). V was pared by 6 bases and J by 6 bases, with 8 bases between. The CDR3 is 11 residues long. Per the germline V gene, CDR1 is MNHGY and CDR2 is SVAAGI. CDR3 sequence (DNA): TGTGCCAGCAGGCGGGGGGATGGCTACACCTTC. It codes for CASRRGDGYTF.

This clone was detected only a few times. This chain joins TRBV6-6 and TRBJ1-6; no reliable D call. Trimming removed 6 bases from V and 4 bases from J, with 10 bases in between. CDR3 length equals 14 residues. Germline V gene lookup returns CDR1 MNHNY and CDR2 SVGAGI (reference sequence). The CDR3 here is CASSSDGYNSPLHF. CDR3 coding DNA: TGTGCCAGCAGCAGCGACGGGTATAATTCACCCCTCCACTTT.

This sequence joins TRBV10-3 and TRBJ2-6; 9 bases map to TRBD1. V was pared by 10 bases and J by 0 bases, with 4 bases of the junction left unmatched. The CDR3 consists of 15 residues. Germline assignment: CDR1 ENHRY and CDR2 SYGVKD. As DNA, the CDR3 is TGTGCCACCAGGGGACAGGGCTCTGGGGCCAACGTCCTGACTTTC. It encodes CATRGQGSGANVLTF.

V usage is TRBV11-2 and J usage is TRBJ2-1, with 11 bases aligning to TRBD2. There are 16 residues in the CDR3. Germline V gene lookup returns CDR1 SGHAT and CDR2 FQNNGV. The trim removed 5 bases at V and 9 bases at J, leaving 12 bases unmatched. As DNA, the CDR3 is TGTGCCAGCAGCCGCATAAGGGGACTAGCGGCTCCTGAGCAGTTCTTC. It is translated as CASSRIRGLAAPEQFF.

This chain joins TRBV28 and TRBJ1-5, with 8 bases aligning to TRBD1. Germline V gene sequence: CDR1 MDHEN, CDR2 SYDVKM. V was clipped by 7 bases and J by 7 bases; unmatched bases: 6. CDR3 size: 13 residues. The CDR3 sequence: CASTETGVQPQHF. The CDR3, as DNA: TGTGCCAGCACCGAGACAGGGGTCCAGCCCCAGCATTTT.

The rearrangement uses TRBV7-2 and TRBJ2-1; TRBD2 might be the D (7 bases). This CDR3 region has 17 residues. The V end lost 2 bases, the J end lost 0 bases, and 14 bases lay between the germline ends. The germline V gene encodes CDR1 SGHTA and CDR2 FQGNSA. CDR3 in DNA: TGTGCCAGCAGCTTATCTTGGGGGGGCCTCTCCTACAATGAGCAGTTCTTC. The encoded protein is CASSLSWGGLSYNEQFF.

The genes are TRBV6-5 and TRBJ2-5; TRBD2 is a possible D gene (5 bases). Looked up from germline, CDR1 is MNHEY and CDR2 is SVGAGI. With 0 bases removed from V and 5 bases from J, the gap between germline ends came to 13 bases. CDR3 length: 15 amino acids. CDR3 DNA: TGTGCCAGCAGTTACTCGTTCAGCGGTGGGGAGACCCAGTACTTC. Translating it yields CASSYSFSGGETQYF.